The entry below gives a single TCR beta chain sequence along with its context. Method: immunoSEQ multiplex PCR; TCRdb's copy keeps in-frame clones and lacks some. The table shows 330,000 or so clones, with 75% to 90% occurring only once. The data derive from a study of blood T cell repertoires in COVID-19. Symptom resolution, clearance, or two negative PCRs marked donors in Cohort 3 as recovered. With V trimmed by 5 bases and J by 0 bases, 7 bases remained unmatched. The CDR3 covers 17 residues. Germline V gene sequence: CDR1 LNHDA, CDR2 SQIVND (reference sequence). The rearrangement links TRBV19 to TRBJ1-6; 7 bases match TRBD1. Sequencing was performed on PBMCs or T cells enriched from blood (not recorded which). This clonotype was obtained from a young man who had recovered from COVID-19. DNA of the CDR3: TGTGCCAGTAGTCCACGGGACAGCAGCTCCTATAATTCACCCCTCCACTTT. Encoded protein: CASSPRDSSSYNSPLHF.